Listed below are T cell receptor beta chains from one sample, sequenced in a study of shared clonotypes between healthy human individuals. The repertoire was sequenced with immunoSEQ multiplex PCR; TCRdb's copy has only in-frame clones and lacks some. The table lists 2 million to 2.5 million clones, roughly 93% of them singletons. The sequencing input was naive CD4+ T cells from PBMCs. The receptors were sampled from a man between 18 and 29 years old in good health. Some clones in this sample may be carry-over from other donors' samples. The CDR3 runs from the conserved cysteine through the conserved F or W. D genes are given only for firm matches. Clone size is shown for a subset of rows, as once, few, many or a class of expanded clone.

>TRBV29-1|-|-|TRBJ1-1
TGCAGCGTTGATAATAGGTGGAGGTTCACTGAAGCTTTCTTT
CSVDNRWRFTEAFF
>TRBV6-1|-|TRBD1|TRBJ2-6
TGTGCCAGCAGTGAAGACTTGGGACAGGCGTTCTCTGGGGCCAACGTCCTGACTTTC
CASSEDLGQAFSGANVLTF
>TRBV27|-|-|TRBJ2-6
TGTGCCAGCAGTTTAAGGGGCAGGAGCTCTGGGGCCAACGTCCTGACTTTC
CASSLRGRSSGANVLTF
>TRBV7-3|-|-|TRBJ2-5
TGTGCCAGCAGCTCTATGTCCCAAGAGACCCAGTACTTC
CASSSMSQETQYF
>TRBV5-8|-|TRBD1|TRBJ1-2
TGTGCCAGCAGGGGGACAGCGAGAATCTCCGGCTACACCTTC
CASRGTARISGYTF
>TRBV28|-|TRBD2|TRBJ2-7
TGTGCCAGCAGTTCCGGACTAGCGGGCCAGATGTACTTC
CASSSGLAGQMYF
>TRBV7-2|-|-|TRBJ1-2
TGTGCCAGCAGCTTCGAACCTCAGGCCATCTATGGCTACACCTTC
CASSFEPQAIYGYTF
>TRBV20-1|-|-|TRBJ2-7
TGCAGTTGGGGGAGCAGGGACGAGCAGTACTTC
CSWGSRDEQYF
>TRBV7-3|-|TRBD1|TRBJ2-7
TGTGCCAGCGGAGTTCAACAGGGGTTTGAGCAGTACTTC
CASGVQQGFEQYF
>TRBV7-9|-|-|TRBJ1-4
TGTGCCAGCAGATTAACAGCAACTAATGAAAAACTGTTTTTT
CASRLTATNEKLFF
>TRBV5-1|once|-|TRBJ1-1
TGCGCCAGCAGCTTGAAGACCGGAGCGGACACTGAAGCTTTCTTT
CASSLKTGADTEAFF
>TRBV28|-|TRBD1|TRBJ2-7
TGTGCCAGCAGTCCCCTGGGGACAGCCTACGAGCAGTACTTC
CASSPLGTAYEQYF
>TRBV29-1|-|TRBD1|TRBJ2-7
TGCAGCGTTGGGTACGGGACAGGGCGGAACGAGCAGTACTTC
CSVGYGTGRNEQYF
>TRBV7-8|-|TRBD2|TRBJ2-3
TGTGCCAGCAGCTCCACGTCCGGCGGGAGCTTTGCAGATACGCAGTATTTT
CASSSTSGGSFADTQYF
>TRBV6-5|-|TRBD2|TRBJ2-7
TGTGCCAGCAGTTACTCGGGGGGGACGAGCTCCTACGAGCAGTACTTC
CASSYSGGTSSYEQYF
>TRBV5-6|-|TRBD1|TRBJ2-4
TGTGCCAGCAAAACCCGGGACAGTCCAAAAAACATTCAGTACTTC
CASKTRDSPKNIQYF
>TRBV2|-|-|TRBJ2-5
TGTGCCAGCAGTGAACAGGGACAAGAGACCCAGTACTTC
CASSEQGQETQYF
>TRBV4-1|-|-|TRBJ2-7
TGCGCCAGCAGCCAAGAAACCCAGGTGGGGGACCTCGACCTCTACGAGCAGTACTTC
CASSQETQVGDLDLYEQYF
>TRBV7-6|once|-|TRBJ2-7
TGTGCCAGCAGCTTCGAAACAGGGCGGGAGCAGTACTTC
CASSFETGREQYF
>TRBV6-1|-|-|TRBJ1-2
TGTGCCAGCAGTGAATCCAGATTCTATGGCTACACCTTC
CASSESRFYGYTF
>TRBV6-1|once|TRBD1|TRBJ1-5
TGTGCCAGCAGTGAAGCTAACAGGGACAGTCAGCCCCAGCATTTT
CASSEANRDSQPQHF
>TRBV6-1|once|-|TRBJ1-1
TGTGCCAGCAGTGAAACCCCACAGCGGCTCGCTTTCTTT
CASSETPQRLAFF
>TRBV10-3|-|-|TRBJ1-2
TGTGCCATCAGTGAGTCGGGGCAGGGAACGGGCTACACCTTC
CAISESGQGTGYTF
>TRBV28|-|TRBD2|TRBJ2-1
TGTGCCAGCACTACCTCCGACGGCGGGAGGAAGTTCTTC
CASTTSDGGRKFF
>TRBV20-1|few|-|TRBJ1-2
TGCAGTGCCCAGTTGGGGGATGGCTACACCTTC
CSAQLGDGYTF
>TRBV28|-|-|TRBJ2-3
TGTGCCAGCAGAGGGACTTTAGGTACAGATACGCAGTATTTT
CASRGTLGTDTQYF
>TRBV18|once|TRBD2|TRBJ2-7
TGTGCCAGCTCACCGAGTAGCGGGGGAACCTACGAGCAGTACTTC
CASSPSSGGTYEQYF
>TRBV9|-|TRBD2|TRBJ2-7
TGTGCCAGCAGCGTAGCTTGGACTAGCGGGATTTACGAGCAGTACTTC
CASSVAWTSGIYEQYF
>TRBV6-1|-|TRBD1|TRBJ2-7
TGTGCCAGCAGTCTCGGACAGGGCTCCTACGAGCAGTACTTC
CASSLGQGSYEQYF
>TRBV28|-|TRBD2|TRBJ2-3
TGTGCCAGCAGTTTCGGGTTAGCGGGAGGAGATACGCAGTATTTT
CASSFGLAGGDTQYF
>TRBV12-5|-|-|TRBJ2-1
TGTGCTAGTGGCTCCCACTACAATGAGCAGTTCTTC
CASGSHYNEQFF
>TRBV28|-|TRBD2|TRBJ2-7
TGTGCCAGCAGACCTCTCTCTACCCTGGGCGGGAGGACCTACGAGCAGTACTTC
CASRPLSTLGGRTYEQYF
>TRBV4-2|-|TRBD2|TRBJ2-5
TGTGCCAGCAGCCCGGGACTAGCGGGAGATGAGACCCAGTACTTC
CASSPGLAGDETQYF
>TRBV15|-|-|TRBJ2-1
TGTGCCACCAGCAGAGATGTTCTAATGGCCCTGGGCCACAATGAGCAGTTCTTC
CATSRDVLMALGHNEQFF
>TRBV11-1|-|-|TRBJ2-7
TGTGCCAGCAGCTTAGCCACCTACGAGCAGTACTTC
CASSLATYEQYF
>TRBV29-1|-|-|TRBJ2-5
TGCAGCGTTGGGGCGGGACAAGAGACCCAGTACTTC
CSVGAGQETQYF